The 10 T cell receptor beta chains below were found in one sample sequenced in a study of CXCR3-negative and CXCR3-positive naive CD8 T cells. Findings and caveats of the study: Hydrophobicity of TRB CDR3s was greater in CXCR3-positive naive cells than in CXCR3-negative naive cells.

Antigens of these TCRs are unknown. It was by 5' RACE with UMI labels that the TRB cDNA libraries were prepared. TCRdb re-called the 5' RACE reads and shows each CDR3 protein once, DNA omitted. The specimen's table records 150,000 to 170,000 distinct CDR3 sequences. Source material: naive CXCR3+ CD8+ T cells from blood. Sample subset: CD45RO-CCR7+CD27+CD95- naive CD8+ T cells expressing CXCR3 (TNR3+). The receptors derive from a human donor in good health. Some clones in this sample may be carry-over from other donors' samples.

J is TRBJ2-7 and V is TRBV29-1; TCRdb's D call, TRBD1, is unchecked because there is no DNA. Germline V gene sequence: CDR1 SQVTM, CDR2 ANQGSEA. The CDR3 totals 11 residues. CDR3 residues: CSVDRGYEQYF.

The chain couples TRBV21-1 to TRBJ2-7; TCRdb's D call, TRBD1, is unchecked because there is no DNA. TRBV21-1 is a pseudogene segment. CDR3 length equals 16 residues. CDR3 amino acids: CASSTIRDIPSYEQYF.

The chain recombines TRBV3-1 with TRBJ2-5. The CDR3 totals 15 residues. From germline, CDR1 is LGHDT and CDR2 YNNKEL (reference sequence). The CDR3 spells CASSQVPTSQETQYF.

The chain uses TRBV7-2 and TRBJ2-7; the D gene TCRdb calls, TRBD1, cannot be checked with no DNA. Germline CDR1 reads SGHTA; CDR2 reads FQGNSA. The CDR3 has 13 residues. The chain's CDR3 is CASSLIRVYEQYF.

This chain connects TRBV5-1 to TRBJ2-3; TCRdb lists TRBD1, though no DNA is available to test this call. The CDR3 spans 17 residues. The germline CDR1 and CDR2 sequences are SGHRS and YFSETQ. The CDR3 protein is CASSVERRDIGADTQYF.

This rearrangement joins TRBV7-9 to TRBJ2-5; without DNA, the TCRdb call of TRBD2 cannot be checked. Germline V gene sequence: CDR1 SEHNR, CDR2 FQNEAQ (reference sequence). The length of the CDR3 is 15 residues. The CDR3 sequence is CASSLLMGGQETQYF.

J is TRBJ2-1 and V is TRBV9; TCRdb returns TRBD1, unconfirmable since there is no DNA. Germline V CDR1 and CDR2: SGDLS, YYNGEE. This CDR3 comprises 15 residues. The CDR3 sequence is CASSVAPGNYNEQFF.

This rearrangement joins TRBV12-3 or TRBV12-4 to TRBJ2-1. CDR3 length: 15 residues. The CDR3 region is CASSPNLGSLDEQFF.

The chain links TRBV13 to TRBJ2-7; TCRdb names TRBD1, which stays unverified in the absence of DNA. This CDR3 is 14 amino acids long. Germline V lookup: CDR1 PRHDT, CDR2 FYEKMQ (reference sequence). CDR3 sequence: CASSLVSGSYEQYF.

The chain carries TRBV20-1 and TRBJ2-7; TCRdb's D gene call, TRBD1, goes unchecked for lack of DNA. Germline V gene sequence: CDR1 DFQATT, CDR2 SNEGSKA (reference sequence). There are 14 residues in the CDR3. Here the CDR3 reads CSAREVQGTYEQYF.